Presented here are 7 T cell receptor beta chains from one specimen sequenced in a study of response to subunit inactivated influenza vaccine. TCRdb recomputed calls from the RT-PCR reads with MiXCR, one row per CDR3 protein. Found here are approximately 290,000 distinct CDR3 sequences, about 20% of them singletons; the top ten hold about 9.4%. The sequencing here drew on PBMCs from blood, taken about 19 months after vaccination. These receptors came from a man aged 50 to 75 who received an inactivated influenza vaccine.

This clonotype was observed a few times. CDR3 coding DNA: TGTGCCAGCAGACGGGACAGTCGTACTAGCACAGATACGCAGTATTTT. Its protein product is CASRRDSRTSTDTQYF. J is TRBJ2-3 and V is TRBV6-5; 7 nucleotides agree with TRBD1. The CDR3 runs to 16 residues. CDR1 and CDR2 (germline): MNHEY, SVGAGI. Trimming cost V 6 bases and J 0 bases; bases outside gene matches: 9.

The CDR3 protein is CASSLSRTGELFF. CDR3 nucleotide sequence: TGTGCCAGCAGTTTATCCCGGACAGGGGAGCTGTTTTTT. The genes are TRBV27 and TRBJ2-2, with D possibly being TRBD1 (5 bases). Per the germline V gene, CDR1 is MNHEY and CDR2 is SMNVEV (reference sequence). CDR3 length equals 13 residues. Trimming left V 0 bases short and J 8 bases short, with 7 bases between.

This clonotype occurred many times. The gene calls are TRBV9 and TRBJ1-2; D call uncertain. This CDR3 has 13 amino acids. The V end was cut by 4 bases, the J end by 6 bases, with 13 bases between. Germline-derived CDR1 and CDR2 are SGDLS and YYNGEE. As DNA, the CDR3 is TGTGCCAGCAGCCCACCTGGGAATCATGGCTACACCTTC. Amino acid sequence: CASSPPGNHGYTF.

This clonotype was seen only a few times. The chain joins TRBV6-2 or TRBV6-3 to TRBJ1-5; 7 bases line up with TRBD1. Trimming at V came to 5 bases and at J to 0 bases, leaving 7 bases not matched to a gene. Germline V CDR1 and CDR2: MNHEY, SVGEGT. This CDR3 has 16 residues. The CDR3 bases are TGTGCCAGCAGTGGGACAGCGTCACATAGCAATCAGCCCCAGCATTTT. Amino acids: CASSGTASHSNQPQHF.

The chain has TRBV18 and TRBJ1-2, with TRBD1 identical over 12 bases. The CDR3 spans 18 residues. CDR1 and CDR2 (germline): KGHSH, LQKENI. Trimming removed 3 bases from V and 2 bases from J; junction bases left unmatched: 10. CDR3 loop: CASSPTGTGGLSNYGYTF. CDR3 bases: TGTGCCAGCTCACCGACCGGGACAGGGGGCTTGTCAAACTATGGCTACACCTTC.

In this sample, this clonotype turned up a few times. The V call is TRBV4-2, the J call TRBJ1-1, with 7 bases aligning to TRBD1. The CDR3 loop spans 23 amino acids. The J segment lost 4 bases and the V segment lost 0 bases, leaving 29 bases of the junction unmatched. Germline values: CDR1 LGHNA, CDR2 YNFKEQ. The chain's CDR3 is CASSQDEGLPLSDRGLRATEAFF. CDR3 DNA: TGTGCCAGCAGCCAAGATGAGGGGCTCCCCTTGTCAGATAGGGGGCTCCGGGCCACTGAAGCTTTCTTT.

This clonotype was picked up many times. The chain recombines TRBV25-1 with TRBJ1-1; no reliable D call. Trimming pared 1 base from V and 1 base from J, leaving 7 bases between. The CDR3 sequence is 14 residues long. CDR1 is MGHDK and CDR2 is SYGVNS in the germline V gene. CDR3 bases: TGTGCCAGCAGTGAATGGTTAGGGAACACTGAAGCTTTCTTT. The encoded protein is CASSEWLGNTEAFF.